This T cell receptor beta chain originates from a study of shared clonotypes between healthy human individuals. TCRdb's copy holds only in-frame clones and misses some; the assay was immunoSEQ multiplex PCR. The table has about 600,000 clones, roughly 72% seen once. Germline V gene sequence: CDR1 MNHNS, CDR2 SASEGT. The junction had 9 bases not matched to a gene; V was cut back by 6 bases and J by 5 bases. The CDR3 contains 14 residues. There were only Caucasian adults among the donors, and all lived in Nashville, Tennessee. The rearrangement links TRBV6-1 to TRBJ2-5, with 7 bases aligning to TRBD2. This TCR derives from a woman in her thirties or forties in good health. Some clones in this sample may be carry-over from other donors' samples. The sequenced sample was PBMCs. CDR3 bases: TGTGCCAGCAGCTGGGGGGGGGTCGGGGAGACCCAGTACTTC. It is translated as CASSWGGVGETQYF.